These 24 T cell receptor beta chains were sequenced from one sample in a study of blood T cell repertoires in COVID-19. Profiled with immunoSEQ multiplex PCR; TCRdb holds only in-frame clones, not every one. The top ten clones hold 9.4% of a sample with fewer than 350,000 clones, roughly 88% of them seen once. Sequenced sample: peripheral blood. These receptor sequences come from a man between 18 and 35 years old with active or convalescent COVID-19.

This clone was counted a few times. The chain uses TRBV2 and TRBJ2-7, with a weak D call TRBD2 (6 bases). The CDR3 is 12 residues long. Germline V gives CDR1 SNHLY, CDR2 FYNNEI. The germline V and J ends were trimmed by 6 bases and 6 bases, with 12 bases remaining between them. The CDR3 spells CASRRDGGEQYF. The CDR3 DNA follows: TGTGCCAGCAGGAGGGACGGGGGCGAGCAGTACTTC.

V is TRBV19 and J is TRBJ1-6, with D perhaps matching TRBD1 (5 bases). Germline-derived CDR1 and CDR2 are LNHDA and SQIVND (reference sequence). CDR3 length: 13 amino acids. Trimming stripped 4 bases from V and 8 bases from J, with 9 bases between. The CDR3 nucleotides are TGTGCCAGTAGTACAGGGTTATATTCACCCCTCCACTTT. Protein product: CASSTGLYSPLHF.

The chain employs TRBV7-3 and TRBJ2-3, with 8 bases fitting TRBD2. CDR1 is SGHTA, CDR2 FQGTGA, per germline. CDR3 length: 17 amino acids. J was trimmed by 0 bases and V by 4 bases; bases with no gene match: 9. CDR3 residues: CASSSRGRGVSTDTQYF. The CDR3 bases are TGTGCCAGCAGCTCCCGAGGGCGGGGGGTGAGCACAGATACGCAGTATTTT.

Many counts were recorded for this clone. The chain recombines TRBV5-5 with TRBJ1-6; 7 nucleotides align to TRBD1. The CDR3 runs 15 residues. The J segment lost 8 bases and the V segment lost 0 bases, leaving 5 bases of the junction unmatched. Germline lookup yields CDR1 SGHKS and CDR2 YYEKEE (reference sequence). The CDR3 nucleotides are TGTGCCAGCAGCTTGGAAGGACAGGCCTATTCACCCCTCCACTTT. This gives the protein CASSLEGQAYSPLHF.

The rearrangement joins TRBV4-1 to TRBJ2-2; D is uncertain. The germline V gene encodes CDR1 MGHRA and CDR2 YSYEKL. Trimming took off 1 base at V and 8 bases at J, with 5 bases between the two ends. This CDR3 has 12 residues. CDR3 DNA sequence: TGCGCCAGCAGCCAAGTTGCGGGGGAGCTGTTTTTT. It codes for CASSQVAGELFF.

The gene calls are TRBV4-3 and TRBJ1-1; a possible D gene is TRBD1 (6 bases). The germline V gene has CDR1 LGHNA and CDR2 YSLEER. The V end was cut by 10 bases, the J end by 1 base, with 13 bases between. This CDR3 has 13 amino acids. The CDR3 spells CATSPTGNTEAFF. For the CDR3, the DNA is TGCGCCACCTCACCGACAGGGAACACTGAAGCTTTCTTT.

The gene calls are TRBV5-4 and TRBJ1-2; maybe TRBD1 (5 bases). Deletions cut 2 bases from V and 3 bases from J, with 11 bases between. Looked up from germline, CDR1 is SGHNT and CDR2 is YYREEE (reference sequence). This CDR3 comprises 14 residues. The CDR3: CASSLNLGDYGYTF. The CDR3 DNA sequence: TGTGCCAGCAGCTTAAATTTAGGGGACTATGGCTACACCTTC.

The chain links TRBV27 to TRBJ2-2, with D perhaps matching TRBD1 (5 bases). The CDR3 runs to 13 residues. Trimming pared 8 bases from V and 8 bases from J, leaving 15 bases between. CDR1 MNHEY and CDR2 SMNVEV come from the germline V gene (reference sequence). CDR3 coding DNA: TGTGCCAGCTGGCGGTGGGGCGAAGGGGAGCTGTTTTTT. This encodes CASWRWGEGELFF.

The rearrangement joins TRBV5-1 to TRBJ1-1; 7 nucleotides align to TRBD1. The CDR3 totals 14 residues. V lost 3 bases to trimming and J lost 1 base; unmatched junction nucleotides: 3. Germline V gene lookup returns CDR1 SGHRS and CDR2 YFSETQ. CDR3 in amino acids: CASSWRDRNTEAFF. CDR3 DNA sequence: TGCGCCAGCAGCTGGAGGGACAGGAACACTGAAGCTTTCTTT.

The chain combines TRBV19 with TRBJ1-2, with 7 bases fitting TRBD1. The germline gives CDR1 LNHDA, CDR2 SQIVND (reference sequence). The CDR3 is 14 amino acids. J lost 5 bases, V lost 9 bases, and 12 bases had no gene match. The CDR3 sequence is CASIDRADTYGYTF. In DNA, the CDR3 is TGTGCCAGCATTGACAGGGCCGATACTTATGGCTACACCTTC.

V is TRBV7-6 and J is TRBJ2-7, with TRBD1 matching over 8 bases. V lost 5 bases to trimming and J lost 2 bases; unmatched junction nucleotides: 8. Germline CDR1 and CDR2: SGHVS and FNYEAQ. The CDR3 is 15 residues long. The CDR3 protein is CASSPGTGLTYEQYF. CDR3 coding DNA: TGTGCCAGCAGCCCCGGGACAGGCCTCACCTACGAGCAGTACTTC. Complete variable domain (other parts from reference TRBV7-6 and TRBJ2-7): GAGVSQSPRYKVTKRGQDVALRCDPISGHVSLYWYRQALGQGPEFLTYFNYEAQQDKSGLPNDRFSAERPEGSISTLTIQRTEQRDSAMYRCASSPGTGLTYEQYFGPGTRLTVT.

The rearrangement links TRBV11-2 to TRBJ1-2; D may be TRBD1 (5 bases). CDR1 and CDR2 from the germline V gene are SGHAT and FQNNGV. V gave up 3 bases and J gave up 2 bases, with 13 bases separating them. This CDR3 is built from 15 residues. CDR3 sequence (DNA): TGTGCCAGCAGCTTCGCCGGGACTGACAACTATGGCTACACCTTC. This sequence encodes CASSFAGTDNYGYTF. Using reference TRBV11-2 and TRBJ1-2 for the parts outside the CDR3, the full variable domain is EAGVAQSPRYKIIEKRQSVAFWCNPISGHATLYWYQQILGQGPKLLIQFQNNGVVDDSQLPKDRFSAERLKGVDSTLKIQPAKLEDSAVYLCASSFAGTDNYGYTFGSGTRLTVV.

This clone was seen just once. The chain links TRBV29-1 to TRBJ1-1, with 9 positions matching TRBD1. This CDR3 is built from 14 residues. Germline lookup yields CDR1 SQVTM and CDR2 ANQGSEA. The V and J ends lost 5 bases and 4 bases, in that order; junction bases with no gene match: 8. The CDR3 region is CSVLGGTGRTEAFF. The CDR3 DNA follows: TGCAGCGTTCTCGGAGGGACAGGGCGCACTGAAGCTTTCTTT.

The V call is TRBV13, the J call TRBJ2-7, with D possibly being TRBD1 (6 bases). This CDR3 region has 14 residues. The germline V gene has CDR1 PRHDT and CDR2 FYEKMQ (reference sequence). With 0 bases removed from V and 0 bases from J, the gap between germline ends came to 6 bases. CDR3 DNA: TGTGCCAGCAGCTTAGGGGGGGCCTCCTACGAGCAGTACTTC. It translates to CASSLGGASYEQYF.

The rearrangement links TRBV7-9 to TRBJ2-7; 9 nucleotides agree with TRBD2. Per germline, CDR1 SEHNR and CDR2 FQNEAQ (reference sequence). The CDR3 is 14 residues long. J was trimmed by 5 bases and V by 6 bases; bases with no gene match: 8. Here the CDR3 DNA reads TGTGCCAGCAGGGGCGGCGGGGGGGCGCACGAGCAGTACTTC. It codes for CASRGGGGAHEQYF.

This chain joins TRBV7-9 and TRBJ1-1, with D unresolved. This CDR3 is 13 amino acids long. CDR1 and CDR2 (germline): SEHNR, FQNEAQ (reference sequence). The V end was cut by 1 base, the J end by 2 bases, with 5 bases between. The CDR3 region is CASSLDSNTEAFF. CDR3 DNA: TGTGCCAGCAGCTTAGACAGTAACACTGAAGCTTTCTTT.

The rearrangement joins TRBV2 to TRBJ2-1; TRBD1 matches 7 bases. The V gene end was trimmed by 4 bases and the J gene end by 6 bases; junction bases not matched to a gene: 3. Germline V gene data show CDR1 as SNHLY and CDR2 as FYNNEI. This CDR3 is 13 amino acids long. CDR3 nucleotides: TGTGCCAGCAGTGGAGGGACAGCCAATGAGCAGTTCTTC. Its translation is CASSGGTANEQFF.

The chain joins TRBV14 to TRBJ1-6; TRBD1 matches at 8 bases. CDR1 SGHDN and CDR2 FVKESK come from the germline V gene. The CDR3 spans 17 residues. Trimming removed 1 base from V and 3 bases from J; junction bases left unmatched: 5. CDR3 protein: CASSQAIGTGYNSPLHF. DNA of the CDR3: TGTGCCAGCAGCCAAGCCATAGGGACAGGCTATAATTCACCCCTCCACTTT.

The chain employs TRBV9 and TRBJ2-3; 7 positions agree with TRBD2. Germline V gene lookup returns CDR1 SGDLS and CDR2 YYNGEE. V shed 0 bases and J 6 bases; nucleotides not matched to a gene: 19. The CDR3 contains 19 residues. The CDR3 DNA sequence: TGTGCCAGCAGCGTAGAGGGGTGGGGCGGGAGATCTTCATCTGATACGCAGTATTTT. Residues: CASSVEGWGGRSSSDTQYF.

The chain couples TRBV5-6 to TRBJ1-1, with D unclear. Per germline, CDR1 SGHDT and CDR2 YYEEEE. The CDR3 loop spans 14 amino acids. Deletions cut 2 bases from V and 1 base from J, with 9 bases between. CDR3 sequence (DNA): TGTGCCAGCAGCTTAAACCTAGGGAACACTGAAGCTTTCTTT. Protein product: CASSLNLGNTEAFF. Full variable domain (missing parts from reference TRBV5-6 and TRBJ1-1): DAGVTQSPTHLIKTRGQQVTLRCSPKSGHDTVSWYQQALGQGPQFIFQYYEEEERQRGNFPDRFSGHQFPNYSSELNVNALLLGDSALYLCASSLNLGNTEAFFGQGTRLTVV.

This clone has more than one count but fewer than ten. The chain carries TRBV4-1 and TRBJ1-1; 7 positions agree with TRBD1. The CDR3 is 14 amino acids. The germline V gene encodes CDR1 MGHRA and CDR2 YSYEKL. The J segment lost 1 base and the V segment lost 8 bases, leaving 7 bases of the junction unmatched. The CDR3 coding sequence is TGCGCCAGCGATTACGGACAGGCGAACACTGAAGCTTTCTTT. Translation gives CASDYGQANTEAFF.

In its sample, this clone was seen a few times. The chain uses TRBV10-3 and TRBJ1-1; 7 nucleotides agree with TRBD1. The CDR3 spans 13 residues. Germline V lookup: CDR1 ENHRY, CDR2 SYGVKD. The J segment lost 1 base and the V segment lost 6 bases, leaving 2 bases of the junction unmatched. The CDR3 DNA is TGTGCCATCAGAAGACAGGGGAACACTGAAGCTTTCTTT. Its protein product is CAIRRQGNTEAFF.

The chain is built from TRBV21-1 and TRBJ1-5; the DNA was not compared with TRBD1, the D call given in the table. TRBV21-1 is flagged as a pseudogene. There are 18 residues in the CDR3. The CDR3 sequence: CASSNAYNRKLSNQPQHF. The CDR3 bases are TGTGCCAGCAGCAACGCATATAACAGGAAACTTAGCAATCAGCCCCAGCATTTT.

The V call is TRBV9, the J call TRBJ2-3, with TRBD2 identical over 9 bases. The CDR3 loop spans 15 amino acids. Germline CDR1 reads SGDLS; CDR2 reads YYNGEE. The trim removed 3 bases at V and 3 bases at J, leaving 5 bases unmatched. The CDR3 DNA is TGTGCCAGCAGCGCTATCGCGGGGGGGACAGATACGCAGTATTTT. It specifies CASSAIAGGTDTQYF. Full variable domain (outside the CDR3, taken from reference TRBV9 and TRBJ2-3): DSGVTQTPKHLITATGQRVTLRCSPRSGDLSVYWYQQSLDQGLQFLIQYYNGEERAKGNILERFSAQQFPDLHSELNLSSLELGDSALYFCASSAIAGGTDTQYFGPGTRLTVL.